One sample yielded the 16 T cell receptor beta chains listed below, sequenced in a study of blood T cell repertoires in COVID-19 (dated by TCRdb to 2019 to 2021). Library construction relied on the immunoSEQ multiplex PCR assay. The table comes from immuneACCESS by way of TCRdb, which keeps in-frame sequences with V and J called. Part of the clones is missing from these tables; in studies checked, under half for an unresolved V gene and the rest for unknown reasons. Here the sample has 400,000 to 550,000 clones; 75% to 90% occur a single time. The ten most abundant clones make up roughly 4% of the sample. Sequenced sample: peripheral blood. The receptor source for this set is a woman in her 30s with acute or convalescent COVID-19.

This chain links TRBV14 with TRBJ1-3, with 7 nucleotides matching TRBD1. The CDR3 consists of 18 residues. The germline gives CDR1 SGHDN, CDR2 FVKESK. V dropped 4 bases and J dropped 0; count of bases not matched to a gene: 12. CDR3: CASSPLGQRIFSGNTIYF. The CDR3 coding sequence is TGTGCCAGCAGCCCGCTGGGACAGCGGATCTTCTCTGGAAACACCATATATTTT.

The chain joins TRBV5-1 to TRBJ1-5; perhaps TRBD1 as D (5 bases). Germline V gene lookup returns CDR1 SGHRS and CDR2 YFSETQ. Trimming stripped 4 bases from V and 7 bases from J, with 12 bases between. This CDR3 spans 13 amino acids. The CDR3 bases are TGCGCCAGCAGCCAATTAACAGGACAGCCCCAGCATTTT. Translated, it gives CASSQLTGQPQHF.

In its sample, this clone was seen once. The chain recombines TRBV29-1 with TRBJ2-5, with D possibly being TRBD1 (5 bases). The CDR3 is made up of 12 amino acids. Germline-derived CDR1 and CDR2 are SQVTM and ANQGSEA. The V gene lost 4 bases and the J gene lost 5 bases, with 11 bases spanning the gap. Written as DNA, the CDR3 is TGCAGCGTTGTAAGGGGTTCCGAGACCCAGTACTTC. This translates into CSVVRGSETQYF. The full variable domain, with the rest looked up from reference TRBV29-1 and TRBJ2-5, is SAVISQKPSRDICQRGTSLTIQCQVDSQVTMMFWYRQQPGQSLTLIATANQGSEATYESGFVIDKFPISRPNLTFSTLTVSNMSPEDSSIYLCSVVRGSETQYFGPGTRLLVL.

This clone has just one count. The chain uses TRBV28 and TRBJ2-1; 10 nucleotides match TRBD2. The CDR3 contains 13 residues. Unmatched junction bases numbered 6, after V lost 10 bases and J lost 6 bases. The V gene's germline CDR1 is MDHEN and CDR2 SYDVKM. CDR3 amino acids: CATSGGAANEQFF. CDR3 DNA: TGTGCCACCAGCGGGGGGGCCGCCAATGAGCAGTTCTTC.

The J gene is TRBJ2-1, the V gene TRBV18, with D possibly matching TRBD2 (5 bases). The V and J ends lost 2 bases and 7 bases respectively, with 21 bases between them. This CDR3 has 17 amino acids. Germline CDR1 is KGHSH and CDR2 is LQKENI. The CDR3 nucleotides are TGTGCCAGCTCACCAATCCTCGGAGACTTAGCGTGGAATGAGCAGTTCTTC. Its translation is CASSPILGDLAWNEQFF.

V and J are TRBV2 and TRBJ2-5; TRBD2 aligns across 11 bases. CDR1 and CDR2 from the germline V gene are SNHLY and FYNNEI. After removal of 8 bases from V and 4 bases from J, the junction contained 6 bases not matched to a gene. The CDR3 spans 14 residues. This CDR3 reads CASLLAGVGETQYF. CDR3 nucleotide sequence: TGTGCCAGCCTACTAGCGGGGGTCGGAGAGACCCAGTACTTC.

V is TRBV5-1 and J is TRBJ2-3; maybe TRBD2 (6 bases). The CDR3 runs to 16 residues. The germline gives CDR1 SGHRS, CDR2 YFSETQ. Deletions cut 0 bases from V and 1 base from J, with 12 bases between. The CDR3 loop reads CASSLGRRGGTDTQYF. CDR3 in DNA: TGCGCCAGCAGCTTGGGAAGGAGGGGCGGCACAGATACGCAGTATTTT.

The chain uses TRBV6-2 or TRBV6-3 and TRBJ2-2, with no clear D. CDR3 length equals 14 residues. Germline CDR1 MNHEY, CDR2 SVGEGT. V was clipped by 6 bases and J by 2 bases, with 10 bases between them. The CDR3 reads CASSPGPNTGELFF. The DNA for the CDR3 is TGTGCCAGCAGCCCGGGCCCCAACACCGGGGAGCTGTTTTTT.

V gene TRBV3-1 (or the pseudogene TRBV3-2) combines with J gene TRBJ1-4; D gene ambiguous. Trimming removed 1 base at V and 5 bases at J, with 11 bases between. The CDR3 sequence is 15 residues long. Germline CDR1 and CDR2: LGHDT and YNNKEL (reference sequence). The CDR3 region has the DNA TGTGCCAGCAGCCAAGGAGGCAGATTGAATGAAAAACTGTTTTTT. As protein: CASSQGGRLNEKLFF.

In nucleotides, the CDR3 is TGCGCCAGCAGCTTGGGTACTACAGATACGCAGTATTTT. Encoded protein: CASSLGTTDTQYF. J is TRBJ2-3 and V is TRBV5-1; no reliable D call. This CDR3 spans 13 amino acids. Trimming cost V 0 bases and J 3 bases, with 5 bases left between them. Germline V CDR1 and CDR2: SGHRS, YFSETQ.

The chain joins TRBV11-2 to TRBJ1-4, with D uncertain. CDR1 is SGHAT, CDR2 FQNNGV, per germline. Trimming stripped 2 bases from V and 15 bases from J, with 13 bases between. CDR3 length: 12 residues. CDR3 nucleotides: TGTGCCAGCAGCTTAAACTCAAGAGGGATGTTTTTT. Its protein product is CASSLNSRGMFF.

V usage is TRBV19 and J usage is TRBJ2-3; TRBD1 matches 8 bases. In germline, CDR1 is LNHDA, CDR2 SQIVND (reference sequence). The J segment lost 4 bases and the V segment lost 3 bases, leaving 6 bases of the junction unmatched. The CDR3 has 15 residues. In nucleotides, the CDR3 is TGTGCCAGTAGTATGGCCACAGGGGGACCAGATACGCAGTATTTT. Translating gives CASSMATGGPDTQYF.

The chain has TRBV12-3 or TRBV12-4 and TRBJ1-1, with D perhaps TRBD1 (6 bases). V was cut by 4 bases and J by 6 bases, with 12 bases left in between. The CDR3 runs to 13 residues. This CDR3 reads CASSSTGISEAFF. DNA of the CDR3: TGTGCCAGCAGTTCAACAGGGATCTCTGAAGCTTTCTTT.

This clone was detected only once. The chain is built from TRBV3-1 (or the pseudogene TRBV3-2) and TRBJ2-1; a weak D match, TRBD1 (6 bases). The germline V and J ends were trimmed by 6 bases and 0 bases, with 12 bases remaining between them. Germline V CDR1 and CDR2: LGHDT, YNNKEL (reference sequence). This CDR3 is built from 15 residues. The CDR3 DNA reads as TGTGCCAGCAGTAGGACAGTGAGCTCCTACAATGAGCAGTTCTTC. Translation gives CASSRTVSSYNEQFF.

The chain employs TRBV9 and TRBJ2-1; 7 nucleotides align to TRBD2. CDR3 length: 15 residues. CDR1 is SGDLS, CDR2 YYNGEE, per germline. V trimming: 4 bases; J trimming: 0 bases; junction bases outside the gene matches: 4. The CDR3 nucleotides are TGTGCCAGCAGCCCAGGACTAGACTCCTACAATGAGCAGTTCTTC. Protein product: CASSPGLDSYNEQFF.

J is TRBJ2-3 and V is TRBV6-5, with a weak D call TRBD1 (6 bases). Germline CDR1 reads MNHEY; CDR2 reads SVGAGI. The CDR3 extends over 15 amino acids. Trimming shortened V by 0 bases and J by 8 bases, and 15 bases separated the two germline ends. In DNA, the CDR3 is TGTGCCAGCAGTTACTCGTGGGGGCGAGCTGGTACGCAGTATTTT. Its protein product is CASSYSWGRAGTQYF.